This is a list of T cell receptor beta chains from one sample in a study of blood T cell repertoires in COVID-19. Libraries were prepared by immunoSEQ multiplex PCR; TCRdb keeps only in-frame clonotypes and omits some of them. This sample carries roughly 120,000 clones, around 80% of them seen once, and the ten largest clones take 1.9%. Sequenced input: peripheral blood. Source of these receptors: a man between 65 and 79 years old with acute or convalescent COVID-19. CDR3s leave out the opening cysteine and the closing phenylalanine or tryptophan. Only some rows state a clone size, as once, few, many or a class for expanded clones.

clone_size v_call cdr3_aa
NA TRBV5-1 ASSLGAGSNQPQH
few TRBV7-9 ASSRTTGLGNEQF
NA TRBV5-8 ASSPPGTTNYGYT
NA TRBV5-1 ASSLEVVSVTDTQY
NA TRBV7-8 ASSLVSFHEQF
NA TRBV3-1/TRBV3-2 ASSRYRGGYQETQY
NA TRBV2 ASRDRTGSNEKLF
NA TRBV29-1 SVARDRPEAF
NA TRBV10-3 AIRTANYGYT
NA TRBV2 ASSEGRDSPLH
few TRBV2 ASTKGQEPNSPLH
few TRBV10-1 ASAGIGTGDYSNQPQH
once TRBV9 ASSVHLDTQY
NA TRBV25-1 ASRTSPGQGYEQY
NA TRBV24-1 ATRSGGLNTEAF
NA TRBV10-3 ATKGTGDDEQY
NA TRBV27 ASSFWGGGNEQF
NA TRBV7-8 ASSPPNEAF
NA TRBV14 ASSQQGNQPQH
NA TRBV2 ASSGGGDSGYT
NA TRBV3-1/TRBV3-2 ASSPHPTATNEKLF
NA TRBV5-1 ATRGQDTEAF
NA TRBV24-1 ATSDPGDRGTDTQY
NA TRBV7-2 ASSPQGIGTEAF
NA TRBV20-1 SAPQWTEAF
NA TRBV27 ASSPRTNTEAF
NA TRBV7-2 ASSSTGRYGYT